This T cell receptor (beta chain) was recorded in a study of identical twins. This clonotype was counted many times. TCRdb called the 5' RACE reads again in MiXCR, with one record for every CDR3 protein. The sample contains some 600,000 distinct CDR3 sequences, under 8.5% of which appear only once. In every case, the donor was a healthy Caucasian. The sample was also linked to a second study, of yellow fever vaccine responses in identical twins.

Sequencing input: PBMCs. This TCR came from a woman between 18 and 30 years old in good health.

The CDR3 region is CASSHGTEPYNEQFF. The CDR3 DNA reads TGTGCCAGCAGTCACGGGACAGAGCCCTACAATGAGCAGTTCTTC. The V call is TRBV6-5, the J call TRBJ2-1; 7 positions agree with TRBD1. Germline V gene lookup returns CDR1 MNHEY and CDR2 SVGAGI. The V segment lost 5 bases and the J segment 2 bases; nucleotides outside the gene matches: 6. The CDR3 covers 15 residues.